This T cell receptor beta chain was recorded in a study of T cell responses to AZD1222 COVID-19 vaccine. Study-wide points: At 160-218 and 743-854, vaccine-associated CD4 TCRs were dominant, and they spanned spike.

With regard to this clone: Its antigen is currently unknown.

Profiling relied on immunoSEQ multiplex PCR, and the TCRdb table lists in-frame clones only, not all of them. The data hold more than 100,000 clones, with roughly 90% observed a single time. With 4 bases removed from V and 8 bases from J, the gap between germline ends came to 15 bases. The CDR3 has 13 residues. Germline CDR1 SGHNT, CDR2 YYREEE (reference sequence). The source was peripheral blood, collected 28 days after the second AZD1222 dose. This sequence originates from an adult who received the AZD1222 COVID-19 vaccine. The chain recombines TRBV5-4 with TRBJ1-2; unclear D gene. CDR3 DNA sequence: TGTGCCAGCAGCATACGAGGGCGGAGCGGCTACACCTTC. Translating gives CASSIRGRSGYTF.